This TCR beta chain was sequenced in a study of cytomegalovirus exposure and HLA in healthy donors. Whole-study results and caveats: In an earlier analysis, productive rearrangement rates for most beta V segments clustered near 87% or 30%. In a later analysis, a missense DCLRE1C variant was linked to TCR beta V- and J-gene trimming.

Looked up from germline, CDR1 is SEHNR and CDR2 is FQNEAQ (reference sequence). The CDR3 has 15 amino acids. The ends lost 1 base at V and 3 bases at J; junction bases unmatched: 5. The PCR was carried out with 60 Vbeta primers and 13 Jbeta primers. The assay was immunoSEQ multiplex PCR, and TCRdb's table has in-frame clones only and misses some. This table holds about 220,000 clones, over 65% found once. To note about this clone: Its antigen remains unidentified.

Sequenced input: PBMCs. This clonotype was sampled from a man aged 18 to 29 in good health and CMV-seronegative. The chain employs TRBV7-9 and TRBJ2-5, with TRBD1 matching over 7 bases. CDR3 sequence: CASSLVKGAEETQYF. In DNA form, the CDR3 reads TGTGCCAGCAGCTTAGTCAAGGGGGCAGAAGAGACCCAGTACTTC.